These 27 T cell receptor beta chains were sequenced from one sample in a study of post-analysis software for immune sequencing data. Each TCR beta cDNA library carried unique molecular identifiers. In TCRdb, the PCR reads were re-called with MiXCR into one record per CDR3 protein. The sample carries some 700,000 distinct CDR3 sequences, roughly three fifths recorded once. No antigen is known for these receptors. Overall study results and limits: Patients used about 5 TRBV segments, including TRBV5-6, TRBV5-1 and TRBV20-1, more often than controls.

The sample consisted of blood. The receptors shown here come from a girl under 10 years old with multiple sclerosis.

This clonotype occurred once. This chain links TRBV6-5 with TRBJ2-3, with 10 bases aligning to TRBD2. J gave up 2 bases and V 6 bases, and 5 bases lay outside the gene matches. The germline CDR1 and CDR2 sequences are MNHEY and SVGAGI. CDR3 length equals 15 residues. The CDR3 region has the DNA TGTGCCAGCAGACAAGCGGGGGGGCTCACAGATACGCAGTATTTT. Its translation: CASRQAGGLTDTQYF.

Only a few counts were recorded for this clonotype. V gene TRBV20-1 combines with J gene TRBJ2-3; D gene ambiguous. This CDR3 contains 12 residues. Trimming removed 6 bases at V and 6 bases at J, with 13 bases between. Germline values: CDR1 DFQATT, CDR2 SNEGSKA (reference sequence). CDR3 sequence (DNA): TGCAGTGCCCCGCGAGTGGGGGATACGCAGTATTTT. As protein: CSAPRVGDTQYF.

This rearrangement joins TRBV24-1 to TRBJ2-1, with 10 bases aligning to TRBD2. Germline values: CDR1 KGHDR, CDR2 SFDVKD. The CDR3 has 16 amino acids. J lost 4 bases, V lost 4 bases, and 6 bases had no gene match. The DNA of the CDR3 is TGTGCCACCAGTGACGCCGGGACTAGCGCGTACAATGAGCAGTTCTTC. Protein product: CATSDAGTSAYNEQFF.

The chain combines TRBV12-3 or TRBV12-4 with TRBJ2-1; 9 bases map to TRBD1. The CDR3 runs to 15 residues. Trimming cost V 6 bases and J 4 bases; bases outside gene matches: 7. The CDR3 loop reads CASRIQGATYNEQFF. The DNA of the CDR3 is TGTGCCAGCAGAATACAGGGGGCCACTTACAATGAGCAGTTCTTC.

In the case of this clonotype: One end of the junction does not line up with germline, which may come from a read error. V is TRBV6-6 and J is TRBJ1-5; a weak D match, TRBD1 (5 bases). The CDR3 loop spans 15 amino acids. Germline CDR1 is MNHNY and CDR2 is SVGAGI (reference sequence). The CDR3 nucleotides read TGTGCCAGCAGGACGACAGAAAATAGCGATCAGCCCCAGCATTTT. Protein sequence: CASRTTENSDQPQHF.

The gene calls are TRBV9 and TRBJ1-6, with 7 positions matching TRBD1. The CDR3 is made up of 14 amino acids. V shed 3 bases and J 10 bases; nucleotides not matched to a gene: 7. Germline assignment: CDR1 SGDLS and CDR2 YYNGEE. Written as DNA, the CDR3 is TGTGCCAGCAGCGCGGGGACAGTGAGCTCACCCCTCCACTTT. This codes for CASSAGTVSSPLHF.

The chain carries TRBV7-9 and TRBJ2-3, with 8 bases aligning to TRBD1. CDR1 and CDR2 from the germline V gene are SEHNR and FQNEAQ (reference sequence). V shed 1 base and J 3 bases; nucleotides not matched to a gene: 12. The CDR3 consists of 18 residues. In DNA form, the CDR3 reads TGTGCCAGCAGCTTAGACATTGACAGGGGAACTGGTACAGATACGCAGTATTTT. Its protein is CASSLDIDRGTGTDTQYF.

The chain employs TRBV12-3 or TRBV12-4 and TRBJ2-7; 7 nucleotides agree with TRBD1. Trimming cost V 6 bases and J 3 bases; bases outside gene matches: 11. This CDR3 has 15 residues. The CDR3 reads CASRARQGVVYEQYF. For the CDR3, the DNA is TGTGCCAGCAGGGCCCGACAGGGAGTTGTCTACGAGCAGTACTTC.

This clonotype has a single count. The chain carries TRBV19 and TRBJ2-7, with D perhaps matching TRBD2 (5 bases). Germline CDR1 LNHDA, CDR2 SQIVND (reference sequence). V was pared by 1 base and J by 1 base, with 8 bases between. This CDR3 region has 14 residues. CDR3 region: CASSIGLMSYEQYF. In DNA, the CDR3 is TGTGCCAGTAGTATAGGACTAATGTCCTACGAGCAGTACTTC. Variable domain in full (rest from reference TRBV19 and TRBJ2-7): DGGITQSPKYLFRKEGQNVTLSCEQNLNHDAMYWYRQDPGQGLRLIYYSQIVNDFQKGDIAEGYSVSREKKESFPLTVTSAQKNPTAFYLCASSIGLMSYEQYFGPGTRLTVT.

This rearrangement joins TRBV5-6 to TRBJ1-1; D is unresolved. Looked up from germline, CDR1 is SGHDT and CDR2 is YYEEEE. The CDR3 has 14 amino acids. V lost 1 base, J lost 3 bases, and 10 bases lay in between. The DNA for the CDR3 is TGTGCCAGCAGCTTGTTTCCGGACGACACTGAAGCTTTCTTT. Translated: CASSLFPDDTEAFF.

V and J are TRBV12-3 or TRBV12-4 and TRBJ2-1; 11 nucleotides match TRBD2. Germline trimming cut 2 bases from V and 4 bases from J; bases unmatched to any gene: 7. This CDR3 has 17 residues. The CDR3 DNA sequence: TGTGCCAGCAGTTTATCGACCTCTAGCGGGGGGTACAATGAGCAGTTCTTC. Protein product: CASSLSTSSGGYNEQFF.

The chain carries TRBV5-6 and TRBJ2-5, with TRBD2 identical over 10 bases. This CDR3 is built from 16 residues. Looked up from germline, CDR1 is SGHDT and CDR2 is YYEEEE. Losses at the gene ends were 1 base for V and 4 bases for J; bases not matched to a gene: 7. The CDR3 region is CASSLSLAGVTETQYF. The CDR3 nucleotides are TGTGCCAGCAGCTTGTCCCTAGCGGGAGTAACAGAGACCCAGTACTTC. Filled out from reference TRBV5-6 and TRBJ2-5, the complete variable domain reads DAGVTQSPTHLIKTRGQQVTLRCSPKSGHDTVSWYQQALGQGPQFIFQYYEEEERQRGNFPDRFSGHQFPNYSSELNVNALLLGDSALYLCASSLSLAGVTETQYFGPGTRLLVL.

V is TRBV5-1 and J is TRBJ2-1; D gene unclear. The V end lost 0 bases, the J end lost 11 bases, and 6 bases lay between the germline ends. The length of the CDR3 is 11 residues. The germline V gene encodes CDR1 SGHRS and CDR2 YFSETQ. The CDR3 region is CASSLAGKQFF. CDR3 nucleotide sequence: TGCGCCAGCAGCTTGGCTGGGAAGCAGTTCTTC. The full variable domain, in which reference TRBV5-1 and TRBJ2-1 provide the parts outside the CDR3, is KAGVTQTPRYLIKTRGQQVTLSCSPISGHRSVSWYQQTPGQGLQFLFEYFSETQRNKGNFPGRFSGRQFSNSRSEMNVSTLELGDSALYLCASSLAGKQFFGPGTRLTVL.

The rearrangement links TRBV7-2 to TRBJ2-5; TRBD2 matches at 7 bases. V lost 3 bases and J lost 2; bases outside the gene matches: 6. Germline loops: CDR1 SGHTA, CDR2 FQGNSA. This CDR3 region has 15 residues. CDR3 loop: CASSFTSVPQETQYF. The DNA for the CDR3 is TGTGCCAGCAGCTTTACTAGCGTTCCTCAAGAGACCCAGTACTTC.

V gene TRBV18 combines with J gene TRBJ1-2; TRBD1 is a possible D gene (5 bases). V was cut by 3 bases and J by 8 bases, with 16 bases left in between. Germline loops: CDR1 KGHSH, CDR2 LQKENI. The CDR3 extends over 14 amino acids. The CDR3 DNA reads TGTGCCAGCTCACCTCGTGACAGAGATACCGGCTACACCTTC. This gives the protein CASSPRDRDTGYTF.

V is TRBV7-2 and J is TRBJ2-3; D may be TRBD1 or TRBD2 (5 bases each). Germline lookup yields CDR1 SGHTA and CDR2 FQGNSA. With 2 bases removed from V and 6 bases from J, the gap between germline ends came to 24 bases. This CDR3 comprises 18 residues. CDR3 protein: CASSLFSRGQGDGDTQYF. In DNA, the CDR3 is TGTGCCAGCAGCTTATTCTCTCGTGGGCAGGGAGACGGGGATACGCAGTATTTT. Looking up the rest from reference TRBV7-2 and TRBJ2-3 gives the full variable domain: GAGVSQSPSNKVTEKGKDVELRCDPISGHTALYWYRQSLGQGLEFLIYFQGNSAPDKSGLPSDRFSAERTGGSVSTLTIQRTQQEDSAVYLCASSLFSRGQGDGDTQYFGPGTRLTVL.

The chain has TRBV5-1 and TRBJ2-7; TRBD2 aligns across 7 bases. CDR3 size: 14 residues. J gave up 3 bases and V 0 bases, and 3 bases lay outside the gene matches. The germline gives CDR1 SGHRS, CDR2 YFSETQ. CDR3 in DNA: TGCGCCAGCAGCTTGGGTGGGACTATCTACGAGCAGTACTTC. It codes for CASSLGGTIYEQYF.

The chain is built from TRBV6-6 and TRBJ1-2; D gene unclear. CDR3 length equals 10 residues. V was trimmed by 8 bases and J by 10 bases, leaving 11 bases between them. Looked up from germline, CDR1 is MNHNY and CDR2 is SVGAGI (reference sequence). The CDR3 nucleotides are TGTGCCAGCCTCGGAGAAGTCTACACCTTC. Translating it yields CASLGEVYTF.

This clonotype was seen a few times. The genes are TRBV7-9 and TRBJ2-7; D uncertain. Germline V gene sequence: CDR1 SEHNR, CDR2 FQNEAQ (reference sequence). CDR3 size: 15 residues. The germline V and J ends were trimmed by 1 base and 0 bases, with 10 bases remaining between them. Written as DNA, the CDR3 is TGTGCCAGCAGCTTAGGGGTAGGGCTCTCCTACGAGCAGTACTTC. It codes for CASSLGVGLSYEQYF.

This chain joins TRBV11-3 and TRBJ1-1, with D unresolved. This CDR3 region has 15 residues. V was trimmed by 3 bases and J by 0 bases, leaving 11 bases between them. Germline lookup yields CDR1 SGHNT and CDR2 YENEEA. CDR3 in DNA: TGTGCCAGCAGCTTGAACCAGGAAATGAACACTGAAGCTTTCTTT. It encodes CASSLNQEMNTEAFF.

The chain combines TRBV19 with TRBJ2-1, with 9 bases fitting TRBD2. The CDR3 covers 17 residues. With 4 bases clipped from V and 8 bases from J, the junction kept 15 bases outside the gene matches. Looked up from germline, CDR1 is LNHDA and CDR2 is SQIVND (reference sequence). The CDR3 here is CASSTSLAGVVLHEQFF. The CDR3 DNA reads TGTGCCAGTAGTACCTCTTTAGCGGGAGTCGTGCTCCATGAGCAGTTCTTC.

This sequence joins TRBV7-9 and TRBJ2-5; 7 nucleotides line up with TRBD1. The J call is doubtful: the DNA matches TRBJ2-7 better. Germline CDR1 and CDR2: SEHNR and FQNEAQ (reference sequence). The CDR3 is 14 amino acids. For the CDR3, the DNA is TGTGCCAGCAGCATTACAGGGGAGTCCTACGAGCAGTACTTC. Amino acids: CASSITGESYEQYF.

This chain joins TRBV5-5 and TRBJ1-2, with 9 bases fitting TRBD1. The germline V gene has CDR1 SGHKS and CDR2 YYEKEE (reference sequence). Losses at the gene ends were 5 bases for V and 4 bases for J; bases not matched to a gene: 6. The CDR3 is 14 residues long. CDR3 in amino acids: CASRLPGQGYGYTF. In DNA, the CDR3 is TGTGCCAGCAGACTTCCGGGACAGGGCTATGGCTACACCTTC.

The chain recombines TRBV7-8 with TRBJ2-3; 8 nucleotides match TRBD2. Germline V gene lookup returns CDR1 SGHVS and CDR2 FQNEAQ. J gave up 5 bases and V 4 bases, and 20 bases lay outside the gene matches. The CDR3 runs 19 residues. The CDR3 reads CASSSLQRGGLKFGDTQYF. DNA for the CDR3: TGTGCCAGCAGCTCATTACAACGGGGGGGCCTTAAGTTTGGAGATACGCAGTATTTT.

As concerns this clonotype: The junction and the germline gene differ at one end; a read error may be behind it. The genes are TRBV25-1 and TRBJ2-5; the D is unclear. In germline, CDR1 is MGHDK, CDR2 SYGVNS. The CDR3 is 15 residues long. The chain's CDR3 is CASSESFLSPLGQYF. In DNA form, the CDR3 reads TGTGCCAGCAGCGAATCGTTCTTATCACCCCTGGGGCAGTACTTC. The variable domain in full, with the rest retrieved from reference TRBV25-1 and TRBJ2-5, is EADIYQTPRYLVIGTGKKITLECSQTMGHDKMYWYQQDPGMELHLIHYSYGVNSTEKGDLSSESTVSRIRTEHFPLTLESARPSHTSQYLCASSESFLSPLGQYFGPGTRLLVL.

The rearrangement joins TRBV20-1 to TRBJ2-7; D gene uncertain. Trimming shortened V by 2 bases and J by 5 bases, and 13 bases separated the two germline ends. This CDR3 contains 13 residues. Germline CDR1 and CDR2: DFQATT and SNEGSKA (reference sequence). The CDR3: CSARKGKRDEQYF. In DNA, the CDR3 is TGCAGTGCTAGAAAGGGAAAACGGGACGAGCAGTACTTC.

V gene TRBV6-5 combines with J gene TRBJ1-2; 8 nucleotides agree with TRBD1. CDR3 length equals 14 residues. V was pared by 5 bases and J by 1 base, with 3 bases of the junction left unmatched. Germline CDR1 MNHEY, CDR2 SVGAGI. The CDR3 DNA sequence: TGTGCCAGCAGTAGCAGGGGGCGTAACTATGGCTACACCTTC. The encoded protein is CASSSRGRNYGYTF.